This T cell receptor beta chain was observed in a study of beta chain features in type 1 diabetes. cDNA synthesis used the whole RNA isolate, giving expressed TCRB sequences. Assay: immunoSEQ multiplex PCR; the TCRdb copy retains only in-frame clones and omits some. The table has around 320,000 clones, 12% to 15% seen once; the top ten hold more than 6.5%. Study-wide points: Compared with healthy donors, patients appeared to share more similar naive, central memory and regulatory TCRB repertoires.

V lost 1 base to trimming and J lost 11 bases, with 15 bases between them. Germline CDR1 SGHTA, CDR2 FQGNSA. CDR3 length: 14 residues. With respect to this clone: Its antigen is currently unknown.

The chain joins TRBV7-2 to TRBJ1-3; no firm D call. The source material was central memory CD4+ T cells from blood. The sequence came from a young man in good health. This chain's CDR3 is CASSLVGSKFAIYF. CDR3 in DNA: TGTGCCAGCAGCTTAGTCGGTTCGAAATTCGCCATATATTTT.